These 17 T cell receptor beta chains share one sample of origin, sequenced in a study of T-cell memory formation after mild COVID-19. MiXCR, run by TCRdb on the 5' RACE reads, gives a single entry per CDR3 protein. Counted here are some 450,000 distinct CDR3 sequences, around 20% occurring once; the ten biggest clones make up around 9.2%. The sequencing input was PBMCs or a T cell subset sorted from them (not recorded which). These receptors all come from an adult woman who had mild COVID-19 (a few samples of this study predate the infection). Cell type and time point are not known.

This clonotype was found many times. The chain uses TRBV9 and TRBJ1-5, with D tentatively TRBD1 (6 bases). The germline gives CDR1 SGDLS, CDR2 YYNGEE. The CDR3 covers 14 residues. The V and J ends lost 0 bases and 6 bases respectively, with 10 bases between them. CDR3 in DNA: TGTGCCAGCAGCGTAGGGCCAGGGGCTCAGCCCCAGCATTTT. Its translation is CASSVGPGAQPQHF.

This clonotype was counted at least ten times. The J gene is TRBJ2-1, the V gene TRBV20-1; TRBD1 might be the D (6 bases). Germline CDR1 reads DFQATT; CDR2 reads SNEGSKA (reference sequence). The CDR3 covers 14 residues. V gave up 3 bases and J gave up 4 bases, with 13 bases separating them. CDR3 residues: CSARSPGVYNEQFF. In nucleotides, the CDR3 is TGCAGTGCTAGGTCCCCAGGGGTTTACAATGAGCAGTTCTTC.

Only a few counts were recorded for this clonotype. V usage is TRBV7-6 and J usage is TRBJ1-1; D gene unclear. With 1 base removed from V and 3 bases from J, the gap between germline ends came to 15 bases. Germline lookup yields CDR1 SGHVS and CDR2 FNYEAQ. The CDR3 contains 16 residues. The CDR3 sequence: CASSLDRTLGYTEAFF. CDR3 bases: TGTGCCAGCAGCTTAGATCGTACCCTGGGGTACACTGAAGCTTTCTTT.

The gene calls are TRBV12-3 or TRBV12-4 and TRBJ2-4, with a weak D call TRBD2 (5 bases). Trimming removed 3 bases at V and 8 bases at J, with 11 bases between. The CDR3 consists of 13 residues. CDR3 amino acids: CASSLSEADIQYF. The CDR3 nucleotides read TGTGCCAGCAGTTTGTCCGAAGCGGACATTCAGTACTTC.

This clonotype was found a few times. The chain uses TRBV3-1 and TRBJ1-1; 7 bases align to TRBD1. Losses at the gene ends were 2 bases for V and 3 bases for J; bases not matched to a gene: 3. Germline CDR1 and CDR2: LGHDT and YNNKEL (reference sequence). The CDR3 extends over 14 amino acids. CDR3: CASSQQGGDTEAFF. CDR3 nucleotides: TGTGCCAGCAGCCAACAGGGGGGCGACACTGAAGCTTTCTTT. The full variable domain, its missing parts supplied by reference TRBV3-1 and TRBJ1-1, is DTAVSQTPKYLVTQMGNDKSIKCEQNLGHDTMYWYKQDSKKFLKIMFSYNNKELIINETVPNRFSPKSPDKAHLNLHINSLELGDSAVYFCASSQQGGDTEAFFGQGTRLTVV.

The genes are TRBV5-1 and TRBJ2-3; the D gene is possibly TRBD1 (5 bases). Germline V CDR1 and CDR2: SGHRS, YFSETQ. This CDR3 region has 14 residues. Trimming pared 4 bases from V and 3 bases from J, leaving 12 bases between. CDR3 sequence reads: CASSNASGTDTQYF. CDR3 nucleotide sequence: TGCGCCAGCAGCAATGCTTCAGGGACAGATACGCAGTATTTT.

This chain joins TRBV15 and TRBJ2-7; 11 bases align to TRBD1. The CDR3 runs to 14 residues. Trimming cost V 2 bases and J 5 bases; bases outside gene matches: 2. Per germline, CDR1 LNHNV and CDR2 YYDKDF (reference sequence). The CDR3 region has the DNA TGTGCCACCAGCAGACCGGGACAGGGGGACGAGCAGTACTTC. Translating gives CATSRPGQGDEQYF.

The chain couples TRBV24-1 to TRBJ2-1; D unclear. With 0 bases removed from V and 9 bases from J, the gap between germline ends came to 2 bases. CDR3 length: 11 amino acids. Per the germline V gene, CDR1 is KGHDR and CDR2 is SFDVKD. CDR3 nucleotides: TGTGCCACCAGTGATTTGACTGAGCAGTTCTTC. Amino acid sequence: CATSDLTEQFF.

This clonotype appeared a few times. This chain links TRBV18 with TRBJ2-5; D might be TRBD1 (6 bases). CDR3 length equals 15 residues. Per germline, CDR1 KGHSH and CDR2 LQKENI. Trimming removed 5 bases from V and 0 bases from J, with 13 bases in between. The chain's CDR3 is CASSTLQGNQETQYF. CDR3 bases: TGTGCCAGCTCAACATTACAGGGTAACCAAGAGACCCAGTACTTC.

This clonotype was observed a handful of times. The chain links TRBV2 to TRBJ2-5; no reliable D call. V was trimmed by 0 bases and J by 3 bases, leaving 5 bases between them. The CDR3 is made up of 13 amino acids. CDR1 is SNHLY and CDR2 is FYNNEI in the germline V gene. CDR3 sequence (DNA): TGTGCCAGCAGTGAAGCTGGGGAAGAGACCCAGTACTTC. As protein: CASSEAGEETQYF. The variable domain in full, completed from reference TRBV2 and TRBJ2-5, reads EPEVTQTPSHQVTQMGQEVILRCVPISNHLYFYWYRQILGQKVEFLVSFYNNEISEKSEIFDDQFSVERPDGSNFTLKIRSTKLEDSAMYFCASSEAGEETQYFGPGTRLLVL.

J is TRBJ2-7 and V is TRBV25-1; TRBD1 aligns across 10 bases. After removal of 10 bases from V and 2 bases from J, the junction contained 8 bases not matched to a gene. Germline CDR1 and CDR2: MGHDK and SYGVNS. The CDR3 has 14 residues. The CDR3 nucleotides are TGTGCCACCATAAGGACAGGGGGAACCTACGAGCAGTACTTC. Translation gives CATIRTGGTYEQYF.

The chain uses TRBV7-2 and TRBJ2-1, with 8 bases matching TRBD1. CDR3 length: 17 amino acids. The germline V gene encodes CDR1 SGHTA and CDR2 FQGNSA. V lost 4 bases and J lost 2; bases outside the gene matches: 10. The CDR3 region has the DNA TGTGCCAGCAGCTCCTCTTTTCAGGGGGCTCCCTACAATGAGCAGTTCTTC. Translation gives CASSSSFQGAPYNEQFF.

The chain recombines TRBV7-9 with TRBJ2-2; D gene ambiguous. The ends were cut back, 7 bases at V and 2 bases at J, with 14 bases in the middle. Germline values: CDR1 SEHNR, CDR2 FQNEAQ (reference sequence). The CDR3 totals 15 residues. The CDR3 sequence: CASNSVVHNTGELFF. The CDR3 coding sequence is TGTGCCAGCAACTCCGTCGTCCACAACACCGGGGAGCTGTTTTTT.

This clonotype was found a few times. This chain connects TRBV20-1 to TRBJ2-3, with 9 bases matching TRBD2. The CDR3 has 15 amino acids. With 6 bases clipped from V and 0 bases from J, the junction kept 7 bases outside the gene matches. Looked up from germline, CDR1 is DFQATT and CDR2 is SNEGSKA (reference sequence). The CDR3 reads CSATKTSGSTDTQYF. The CDR3, as DNA: TGCAGTGCCACTAAAACTAGCGGGAGCACAGATACGCAGTATTTT.

This clonotype was counted at least ten times. The chain joins TRBV12-3 or TRBV12-4 to TRBJ2-1; D may be TRBD2 (5 bases). The CDR3 runs 11 residues. V lost 8 bases and J lost 5, with 7 bases in between. CDR3 bases: TGTGCCAGCGGGCGGGACAATGAGCAGTTCTTC. This translates into CASGRDNEQFF.

The genes are TRBV7-9 and TRBJ1-1, with a weak D call TRBD1 (5 bases). The CDR3 contains 13 residues. CDR1 SEHNR and CDR2 FQNEAQ come from the germline V gene (reference sequence). The V gene lost 7 bases and the J gene lost 10 bases, with 19 bases spanning the gap. The CDR3 is CASTQSPGPGAFF. The CDR3 DNA follows: TGTGCCAGCACCCAATCACCGGGACCGGGAGCTTTCTTT.

This clonotype was counted between two and nine times. V gene TRBV5-5 combines with J gene TRBJ1-2, with 9 nucleotides matching TRBD1. Per the germline V gene, CDR1 is SGHKS and CDR2 is YYEKEE (reference sequence). CDR3 length equals 16 residues. The V segment lost 3 bases and the J segment 6 bases; nucleotides outside the gene matches: 12. The CDR3 nucleotides read TGTGCCAGCAGCTCAACCGCCGGGACAGGGTTCAATGGCTACACCTTC. Protein product: CASSSTAGTGFNGYTF.